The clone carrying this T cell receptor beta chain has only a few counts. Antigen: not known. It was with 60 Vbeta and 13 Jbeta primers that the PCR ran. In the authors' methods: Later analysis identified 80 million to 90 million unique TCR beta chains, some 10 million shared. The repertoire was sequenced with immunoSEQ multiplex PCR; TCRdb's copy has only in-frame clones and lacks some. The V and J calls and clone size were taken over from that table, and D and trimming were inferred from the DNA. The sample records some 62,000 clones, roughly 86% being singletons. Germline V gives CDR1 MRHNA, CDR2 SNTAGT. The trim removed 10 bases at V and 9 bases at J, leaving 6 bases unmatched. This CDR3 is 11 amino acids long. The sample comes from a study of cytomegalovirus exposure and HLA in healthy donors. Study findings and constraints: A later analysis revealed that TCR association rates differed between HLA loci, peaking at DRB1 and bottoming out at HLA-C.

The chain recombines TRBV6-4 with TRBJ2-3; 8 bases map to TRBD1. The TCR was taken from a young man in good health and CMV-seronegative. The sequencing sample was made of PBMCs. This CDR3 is CATGQGRTQYF. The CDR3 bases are TGTGCCACTGGACAGGGACGGACGCAGTATTTT.